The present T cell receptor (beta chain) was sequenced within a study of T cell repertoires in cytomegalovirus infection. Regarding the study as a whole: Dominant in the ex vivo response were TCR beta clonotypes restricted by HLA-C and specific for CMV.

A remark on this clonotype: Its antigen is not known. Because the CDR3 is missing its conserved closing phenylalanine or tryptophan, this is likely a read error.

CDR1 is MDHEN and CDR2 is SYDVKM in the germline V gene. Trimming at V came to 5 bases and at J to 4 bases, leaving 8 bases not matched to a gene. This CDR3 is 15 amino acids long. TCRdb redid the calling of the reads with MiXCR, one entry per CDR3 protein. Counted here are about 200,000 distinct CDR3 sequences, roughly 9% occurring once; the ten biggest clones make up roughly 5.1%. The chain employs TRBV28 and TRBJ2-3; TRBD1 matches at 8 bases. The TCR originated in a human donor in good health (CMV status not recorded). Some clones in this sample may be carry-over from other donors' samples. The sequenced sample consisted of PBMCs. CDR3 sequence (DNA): TGTGCCAGCAGTCAAAATGGACAGGGCTCAGATACGCAGTATTTA. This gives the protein CASSQNGQGSDTQYL.